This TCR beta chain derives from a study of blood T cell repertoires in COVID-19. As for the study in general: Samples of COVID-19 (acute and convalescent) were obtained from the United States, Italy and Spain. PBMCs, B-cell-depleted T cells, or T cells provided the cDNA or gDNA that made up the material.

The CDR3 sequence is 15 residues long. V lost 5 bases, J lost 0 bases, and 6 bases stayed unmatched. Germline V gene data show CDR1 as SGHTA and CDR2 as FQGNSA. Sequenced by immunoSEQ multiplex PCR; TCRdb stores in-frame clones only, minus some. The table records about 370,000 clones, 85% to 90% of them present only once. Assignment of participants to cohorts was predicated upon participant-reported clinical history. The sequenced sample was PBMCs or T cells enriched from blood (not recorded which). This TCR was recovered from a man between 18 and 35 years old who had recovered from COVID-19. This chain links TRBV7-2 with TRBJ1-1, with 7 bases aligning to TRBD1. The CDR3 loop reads CASSLRDRVNTEAFF. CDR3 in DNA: TGTGCCAGCAGCCTACGAGACAGGGTGAACACTGAAGCTTTCTTT. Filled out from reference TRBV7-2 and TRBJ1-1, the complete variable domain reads GAGVSQSPSNKVTEKGKDVELRCDPISGHTALYWYRQSLGQGLEFLIYFQGNSAPDKSGLPSDRFSAERTGGSVSTLTIQRTQQEDSAVYLCASSLRDRVNTEAFFGQGTRLTVV.